This T cell receptor (beta chain) appears in the sequencing data of a study of T cell responses to AZD1222 COVID-19 vaccine. The assay was immunoSEQ multiplex PCR, and TCRdb's table has in-frame clones only and misses some. The sample lists under 200,000 clones; approximately 91% were seen once. Worth noting for this clone: The antigen is undetermined.

Study-level results: Researchers report vaccine-associated CD4 TCRs spanning spike, with dominance at 160-218 and 743-854. Spike-specific TCR breadth rose after two AZD1222 doses, and depth rose as well. Close to half of all spike-specific TCRs reportedly target regions of the variants that are unmutated.

Germline trimming cut 5 bases from V and 5 bases from J; bases unmatched to any gene: 9. The CDR3 is 16 amino acids. The germline V gene encodes CDR1 LNHDA and CDR2 SQIVND (reference sequence). This sequence was found in an adult in good health. The J gene is TRBJ1-1, the V gene TRBV19, with 12 bases identical to TRBD1. The sample in question was peripheral blood, obtained on day 0 of AZD1222 vaccination. The CDR3 here is CASSAWDRGRGTEAFF. CDR3 DNA sequence: TGTGCCAGTAGTGCATGGGACAGGGGGCGAGGAACTGAAGCTTTCTTT. The full variable domain, its missing parts supplied by reference TRBV19 and TRBJ1-1, is DGGITQSPKYLFRKEGQNVTLSCEQNLNHDAMYWYRQDPGQGLRLIYYSQIVNDFQKGDIAEGYSVSREKKESFPLTVTSAQKNPTAFYLCASSAWDRGRGTEAFFGQGTRLTVV.